This T cell receptor beta chain appears in the sequencing data of a study of siplizumab effects on memory and regulatory T cells. This clone was counted once. As yet, its antigen is unknown. J gave up 4 bases and V 0 bases, and 6 bases lay outside the gene matches. Germline V lookup: CDR1 SGHRS, CDR2 YFSETQ. The length of the CDR3 is 16 residues. Study observations and caveats: The study found that siplizumab significantly reduced alloreactive sequences traceable to unstimulated CD4+ memory cells. Whether the proliferating Tregs (from siplizumab cultures) were suppressive was not confirmed. A major contribution to the alloresponse seemed to be made by naive T cells, which seemed more diverse than memory cells.

Clones were sequenced by immunoSEQ multiplex PCR, and TCRdb holds only the in-frame ones, with some missing. This repertoire shows about 120,000 clones, 94% found once; its top ten account for around 1.7%. The rearrangement uses TRBV5-1 and TRBJ2-3; TRBD2 aligns across 9 bases. The source of this sequence is a human donor in good health. The specimen was non-Treg CD4+ T cells sorted from blood. In DNA, the CDR3 is TGCGCCAGCAGCTTGGAGGGACTAGCTGGCGCAGATACGCAGTATTTT. Protein product: CASSLEGLAGADTQYF.